The 17 T cell receptor beta chains given below trace back to one sample, sequenced in a study of blood T cell repertoires in COVID-19. The method was immunoSEQ multiplex PCR; TCRdb's version includes in-frame clones alone and lacks a portion of them. The repertoire consists of approximately 400,000 clones, with around four fifths occurring once and the leading ten covering approximately 5%. The material sequenced was PBMCs or T cells enriched from blood (not recorded which). These receptors were taken from a woman between 50 and 59 years old who had recovered from COVID-19.

This rearrangement joins TRBV7-2 to TRBJ2-5; TRBD2 might be the D (6 bases). Trimming cost V 3 bases and J 0 bases, with 11 bases left between them. Germline V CDR1 and CDR2: SGHTA, FQGNSA. There are 15 residues in the CDR3. This CDR3 is CASSLGLMYQETQYF. The CDR3 nucleotides are TGTGCCAGCAGCTTGGGACTCATGTACCAAGAGACCCAGTACTTC.

The rearrangement uses TRBV18 and TRBJ1-5, with 9 bases fitting TRBD1. The germline V gene encodes CDR1 KGHSH and CDR2 LQKENI. The ends lost 5 bases at V and 2 bases at J; junction bases unmatched: 13. The CDR3 length is 18 residues. The CDR3 region has the DNA TGTGCCAGCTCAACCGCAACACAGGGGGCGTGGGGCAATCAGCCCCAGCATTTT. Protein: CASSTATQGAWGNQPQHF.

The chain is built from TRBV6-2 or TRBV6-3 and TRBJ2-7; TRBD2 is a possible D gene (7 bases). Germline values: CDR1 MNHEY, CDR2 SVGEGT. Trimming cost V 8 bases and J 4 bases, with 21 bases left between them. The CDR3 has 15 amino acids. CDR3 nucleotide sequence: TGTGCCAGCGGTTCGACCCCGGCGGGGGCGTACGAGCAGTACTTC. This translates into CASGSTPAGAYEQYF.

Many counts were recorded for this clone. This sample includes further DNA sequences coding for the same CDR3. The chain joins TRBV19 to TRBJ2-7; tentative D call: TRBD1 (6 bases). The CDR3 runs 11 residues. V lost 8 bases and J lost 2, with 7 bases in between. Per germline, CDR1 LNHDA and CDR2 SQIVND (reference sequence). CDR3 nucleotides: TGTGCCAGTCAGGGGACCTACGAGCAGTACTTC. This encodes CASQGTYEQYF.

The rearrangement joins TRBV7-2 to TRBJ1-1; TRBD1 matches at 7 bases. From germline, CDR1 is SGHTA and CDR2 FQGNSA. The CDR3 is 14 amino acids. Trimming took 6 bases from V and 3 from J; bases not matched to a gene: 7. The CDR3 DNA is TGTGCCAGCAGATGGGGAACAGGGGACACTGAAGCTTTCTTT. Translating it yields CASRWGTGDTEAFF.

This clone has a handful of counts. The chain combines TRBV4-2 with TRBJ1-1; D call uncertain. Trimming cost V 0 bases and J 1 base, with 9 bases left between them. The CDR3 spans 15 residues. Germline V gene lookup returns CDR1 LGHNA and CDR2 YNFKEQ. The CDR3 region has the DNA TGTGCCAGCAGCCAAGATTGGGCGAAGAACACTGAAGCTTTCTTT. Translation gives CASSQDWAKNTEAFF.

V and J are TRBV7-3 and TRBJ1-1; 7 nucleotides agree with TRBD1. With V trimmed by 0 bases and J by 0 bases, 4 bases remained unmatched. CDR1 and CDR2 (germline): SGHTA, FQGTGA. CDR3 length equals 16 residues. This chain's CDR3 is CASSLTLTGMNTEAFF. CDR3 nucleotides: TGTGCCAGCAGCTTAACGTTGACAGGGATGAACACTGAAGCTTTCTTT.

The chain combines TRBV5-1 with TRBJ2-5; TRBD2 matches at 13 bases. The CDR3 consists of 16 residues. V shed 4 bases, J shed 2 bases, and the junction held 5 bases outside the gene matches. Germline CDR1 and CDR2: SGHRS and YFSETQ. CDR3 coding DNA: TGCGCCAGCAGCACCGGGACTAGCGGGACTCAAGAGACCCAGTACTTC. As protein: CASSTGTSGTQETQYF.

The chain is built from TRBV3-1 (or the pseudogene TRBV3-2) and TRBJ1-1; D perhaps matches TRBD1 (5 bases). Trimming shortened V by 0 bases and J by 9 bases, and 17 bases separated the two germline ends. CDR3 length equals 15 residues. Germline CDR1 and CDR2: LGHDT and YNNKEL (reference sequence). The CDR3 sequence: CASSQEGAQGGKAFF. The CDR3 nucleotides read TGTGCCAGCAGCCAAGAGGGCGCGCAGGGTGGGAAAGCTTTCTTT.

V gene TRBV7-3 combines with J gene TRBJ2-3, with TRBD2 matching over 7 bases. The junction had 5 bases not matched to a gene; V was cut back by 2 bases and J by 6 bases. The CDR3 is made up of 14 amino acids. Germline V gene lookup returns CDR1 SGHTA and CDR2 FQGTGA. This CDR3 reads CASSLAGRVDTQYF. DNA of the CDR3: TGTGCCAGCAGCTTAGCGGGGAGGGTGGATACGCAGTATTTT.

V is TRBV27 and J is TRBJ1-5; D unclear. V was trimmed by 7 bases and J by 0 bases, leaving 10 bases between them. This CDR3 contains 14 residues. From germline, CDR1 is MNHEY and CDR2 SMNVEV (reference sequence). The CDR3 DNA reads TGTGCCAGCAAACTTGGTTATAGCAATCAGCCCCAGCATTTT. The encoded protein is CASKLGYSNQPQHF.

The chain employs TRBV5-6 and TRBJ1-4, with D hard to call. In germline, CDR1 is SGHDT, CDR2 YYEEEE. This CDR3 contains 13 residues. The V and J ends lost 5 bases and 6 bases respectively, with 11 bases between them. DNA of the CDR3: TGTGCCAGCAGTGGGAGCACTTATGAAAAACTGTTTTTT. Protein product: CASSGSTYEKLFF.

This chain uses TRBV5-1 with TRBJ1-1; 7 bases map to TRBD1. Germline CDR1 reads SGHRS; CDR2 reads YFSETQ. The CDR3 is made up of 15 amino acids. V lost 0 bases to trimming and J lost 4 bases; unmatched junction nucleotides: 6. The CDR3: CASSLVGDSFTEAFF. CDR3 nucleotides: TGCGCCAGCAGCTTGGTTGGGGACAGTTTCACTGAAGCTTTCTTT.

The sample holds a few counts of this clone. The gene calls are TRBV27 and TRBJ1-1; possibly TRBD1 for D (6 bases). Trimming took 1 base from V and 4 from J, leaving 10 bases between them. The CDR3 consists of 14 residues. Germline V gene sequence: CDR1 MNHEY, CDR2 SMNVEV (reference sequence). CDR3 nucleotides: TGTGCCAGCAGTTTATACGGGGGGCTCACTGAAGCTTTCTTT. This sequence encodes CASSLYGGLTEAFF.

DNA of the CDR3: TGTGCCAGTAGTATAGATAAGGGACAGGGTGACTTTGGCTACACCTTC. It translates to CASSIDKGQGDFGYTF. The V call is TRBV19, the J call TRBJ1-2; TRBD1 matches 9 bases. With V trimmed by 0 bases and J by 7 bases, 9 bases remained unmatched. Germline V gives CDR1 LNHDA, CDR2 SQIVND (reference sequence). The length of the CDR3 is 16 residues.

The chain has TRBV29-1 and TRBJ2-2, with TRBD2 identical over 13 bases. This CDR3 is built from 15 residues. Germline CDR1 and CDR2: SQVTM and ANQGSEA. The trim removed 6 bases at V and 5 bases at J, leaving 6 bases unmatched. CDR3 DNA: TGCAGCGTGTCGGGACTAGCGGGGCGGACCGGGGAGCTGTTTTTT. It specifies CSVSGLAGRTGELFF.

Turning to this clone: The same CDR3 can be traced to other DNA sequences in this sample. J is TRBJ2-7 and V is TRBV5-4; D might be TRBD2 (6 bases). There are 14 residues in the CDR3. V was cut by 0 bases and J by 2 bases, with 9 bases left in between. In germline, CDR1 is SGHNT, CDR2 YYREEE (reference sequence). The CDR3 is CASSLGGAPYEQYF. The CDR3 DNA reads TGTGCCAGCAGCTTGGGCGGGGCACCCTACGAGCAGTACTTC.